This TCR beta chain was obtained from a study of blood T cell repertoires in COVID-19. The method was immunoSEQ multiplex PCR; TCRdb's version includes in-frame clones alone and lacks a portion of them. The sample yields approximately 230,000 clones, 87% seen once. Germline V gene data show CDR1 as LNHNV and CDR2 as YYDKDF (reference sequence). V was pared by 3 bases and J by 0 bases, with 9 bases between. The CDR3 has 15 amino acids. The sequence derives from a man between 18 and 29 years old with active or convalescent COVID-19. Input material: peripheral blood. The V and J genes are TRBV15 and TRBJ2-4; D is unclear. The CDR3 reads CATSSNQRAKNIQYF. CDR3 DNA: TGTGCCACCAGCAGCAACCAGCGAGCCAAAAACATTCAGTACTTC.